A single TCR beta chain is shown here with its context. The data were taken from a study of shared clonotypes between healthy human individuals. Each of the donors was a healthy adult who was HIV-negative and had not had a recent acute infection or vaccination. The method was immunoSEQ multiplex PCR; TCRdb's version includes in-frame clones alone and lacks a portion of them. The data hold 450,000 to 500,000 clones, with over 65% observed a single time. CDR3 size: 15 residues. The germline V gene has CDR1 WNHNN and CDR2 SYGVQD (reference sequence). Trimming removed 3 bases from V and 8 bases from J; junction bases left unmatched: 9.

Sample: PBMCs. V and J are TRBV10-1 and TRBJ2-1; 8 positions agree with TRBD2. This receptor was obtained from a middle-aged woman in good health. Some clones in this sample may be carry-over from other donors' samples. The CDR3 spells CASSEPGLGVDEQFF. The CDR3 DNA reads as TGCGCCAGCAGTGAACCGGGACTAGGGGTCGATGAGCAGTTCTTC.